Each of the 6 T cell receptor beta chains below was sequenced from the same sample in a study of technical replicates of blood from a few donors. Clones were read by immunoSEQ multiplex PCR, and TCRdb kept only the in-frame ones, dropping some. The table shows about 70,000 clones, with roughly 90% occurring only once. Sequencing used T cells isolated from PBMCs. The receptors stem from a human donor in good health.

This clone was seen once. The chain couples TRBV7-2 to TRBJ2-3; no definite D call. Germline CDR1 SGHTA, CDR2 FQGNSA. The V gene lost 4 bases and the J gene lost 2 bases, with 13 bases spanning the gap. The CDR3 covers 15 residues. Written as DNA, the CDR3 is TGTGCCAGCAGCTCCAGAGGCGTACTCACAGATACGCAGTATTTT. It encodes CASSSRGVLTDTQYF. Full variable domain (missing parts from reference TRBV7-2 and TRBJ2-3): GAGVSQSPSNKVTEKGKDVELRCDPISGHTALYWYRQSLGQGLEFLIYFQGNSAPDKSGLPSDRFSAERTGGSVSTLTIQRTQQEDSAVYLCASSSRGVLTDTQYFGPGTRLTVL.

V is TRBV7-8 and J is TRBJ2-1, with D maybe TRBD2 (6 bases). Germline loops: CDR1 SGHVS, CDR2 FQNEAQ. V was clipped by 2 bases and J by 10 bases, with 21 bases between them. This CDR3 is 16 amino acids long. CDR3 protein: CASSLTWTGVKNEQFF. The DNA of the CDR3 is TGTGCCAGCAGCTTAACCTGGACGGGAGTGAAGAACGAGCAGTTCTTC.

This sequence joins TRBV19 and TRBJ2-1, with 7 bases identical to TRBD2. CDR3 length equals 18 residues. Germline CDR1 and CDR2: LNHDA and SQIVND (reference sequence). V lost 2 bases, J lost 4 bases, and 14 bases stayed unmatched. In DNA, the CDR3 is TGTGCCAGTAGTATAAGTAGCGGGTCTAGCGCCTTATACAATGAGCAGTTCTTC. It is translated as CASSISSGSSALYNEQFF. The entire variable domain, with the rest obtained from reference TRBV19 and TRBJ2-1, is as follows: DGGITQSPKYLFRKEGQNVTLSCEQNLNHDAMYWYRQDPGQGLRLIYYSQIVNDFQKGDIAEGYSVSREKKESFPLTVTSAQKNPTAFYLCASSISSGSSALYNEQFFGPGTRLTVL.

The chain carries TRBV27 and TRBJ2-7, with D possibly matching TRBD1 (7 bases). This CDR3 comprises 19 residues. Trimming removed 4 bases at V and 0 bases at J, with 25 bases between. Germline CDR1 and CDR2: MNHEY and SMNVEV (reference sequence). The CDR3 nucleotides read TGTGCCAGCAGTTACAGCTGGGACAGCCAACTGGGGGGCTCCTACGAGCAGTACTTC. Its protein product is CASSYSWDSQLGGSYEQYF.

The CDR3 sequence: CASGRNTGELFF. In nucleotides, the CDR3 is TGTGCCAGCGGGAGGAACACCGGGGAGCTGTTTTTT. The V gene is TRBV6-5, the J gene TRBJ2-2; D is possibly TRBD2 (5 bases). The germline gives CDR1 MNHEY, CDR2 SVGAGI. V was cut by 8 bases and J by 1 base, with 5 bases left in between. The CDR3 is made up of 12 amino acids.

The DNA of the CDR3 is TGTGCCTGGAGTTGGAGGGACGAGCAGTACTTC. Its translation: CAWSWRDEQYF. This chain joins TRBV30 and TRBJ2-7, with a possible D match to TRBD2 (6 bases). V was shortened by 2 bases and J by 5 bases, with 7 bases between the two germline ends. Germline V CDR1 and CDR2: GTSNPN, SVGIG (reference sequence). The CDR3 has 11 residues.